This is a list of T cell receptor beta chains from one sample in a study of Ad26.COV2.S vaccination and SARS-CoV-2 variants. TCRdb's table, derived via immunoSEQ multiplex PCR, lists solely in-frame clones and lacks some. The sample contains approximately 250,000 clones, approximately 90% of which appear only once. Specimen: peripheral blood, collected in a trial of Ad26.COV2.S vaccine versus placebo. These receptors were collected from a person aged 18-65 years who received the Ad26.COV2.S COVID-19 vaccine or a placebo. Each CDR3 is given with its conserved first and last residue. D genes are given only for firm matches. Expanded clones get a size class; other rows say once, few or many, or leave the size out.

NA	NA	TRBV27	TRBJ1-4	13	CASSLSRWEKLFF	TGTGCCAGCAGTTTATCCCGGTGGGAAAAACTGTTTTTT
NA	TRBD2	TRBV5-1	TRBJ2-2	16	CASSLVAGDHTGELFF	TGCGCCAGCAGCTTGGTTGCGGGGGACCACACCGGGGAGCTGTTTTTT
NA	TRBD1	TRBV7-6	TRBJ2-2	15	CASRSGQTNTGELFF	TGTGCCAGCAGGTCGGGACAGACGAACACCGGGGAGCTGTTTTTT
NA	NA	TRBV27	TRBJ1-6	14	CASSSNHRGSPLHF	TGTGCCAGCAGTTCTAACCACCGGGGCTCACCCCTCCACTTT
NA	NA	TRBV4-2	TRBJ2-7	16	CASSQVAGDRGYEQYF	TGTGCCAGCAGCCAAGTCGCGGGGGACAGAGGCTACGAGCAGTACTTC
NA	NA	TRBV10-3	TRBJ2-2	15	CAISDPMENTGELFF	TGTGCCATCAGTGATCCCATGGAGAACACCGGGGAGCTGTTTTTT
NA	NA	TRBV6-5	TRBJ1-5	14	CASSYSGAQGPQHF	TGTGCCAGCAGTTACTCCGGGGCCCAGGGGCCCCAGCATTTT
NA	NA	TRBV7-9	TRBJ1-1	14	CASSETLANTEAFF	TGTGCCAGCAGCGAGACCCTCGCGAACACTGAAGCTTTCTTT
NA	NA	TRBV3-1/TRBV3-2	TRBJ2-7	12	CASSQDSGEQYF	TGTGCCAGCAGCCAAGACTCGGGCGAGCAGTACTTC
NA	TRBD2	TRBV2	TRBJ2-1	15	CASSEELAGYNEQFF	TGTGCCAGCAGTGAAGAGCTAGCGGGATACAATGAGCAGTTCTTC
NA	NA	TRBV18	TRBJ2-5	11	CASSPGQTQYF	TGTGCCAGCTCACCGGGACAGACCCAGTACTTC
NA	NA	TRBV5-1	TRBJ1-4	13	CASSPGVHEKLFF	TGCGCCAGCAGCCCAGGGGTGCATGAAAAACTGTTTTTT
NA	NA	TRBV18	TRBJ1-1	15	CASSPDRQMNTEAFF	TGTGCCAGCTCACCAGACCGGCAGATGAACACTGAAGCTTTCTTT
NA	NA	TRBV29-1	TRBJ2-2	15	CSVEVFARNTGELFF	TGCAGCGTTGAAGTATTCGCCAGGAACACCGGGGAGCTGTTTTTT
NA	NA	TRBV6-2/TRBV6-3	TRBJ2-7	13	CASSTGAPYEQYF	TGTGCCAGCAGTACGGGTGCTCCCTACGAGCAGTACTTC
NA	NA	TRBV5-8	TRBJ2-1	14	CASSLGGGYNEQFF	TGTGCCAGCAGCTTAGGCGGAGGCTACAATGAGCAGTTCTTC
NA	TRBD2	TRBV9	TRBJ2-7	15	CASSAAGTSSYEQYF	TGTGCCAGCAGCGCCGCCGGGACTAGCTCCTACGAGCAGTACTTC
NA	NA	TRBV7-2	TRBJ2-1	15	CASSEGGGGTNEQFF	TGTGCCAGCAGCGAGGGGGGAGGGGGCACTAATGAGCAGTTCTTC
NA	TRBD2	TRBV11-1	TRBJ2-3	15	CASSLKGLARDTQYF	TGTGCCAGCAGCTTAAAGGGACTAGCCCGTGATACGCAGTATTTT
NA	NA	TRBV19	TRBJ2-1	11	CASSSYREQFF	TGTGCCAGTTCCTCCTACAGGGAGCAGTTCTTC
NA	NA	TRBV5-1	TRBJ1-2	12	CASSFSGDGYTF	TGCGCCAGCAGCTTCTCAGGGGATGGCTACACCTTC
NA	TRBD1	TRBV9	TRBJ1-1	14	CASSGRQGYTEAFF	TGTGCCAGCAGCGGCCGACAGGGGTACACTGAAGCTTTCTTT
NA	TRBD1	TRBV9	TRBJ1-1	13	CASSGTGGTEAFF	TGTGCCAGCTCCGGAACAGGGGGTACTGAAGCTTTCTTT
NA	NA	TRBV10-3	TRBJ2-3	14	CALGKGDGTDTQYF	TGTGCCTTAGGGAAGGGGGACGGCACAGATACGCAGTATTTT
NA	NA	TRBV5-4	TRBJ1-3	15	CASSLDPFGGNTIYF	TGTGCCAGCAGCTTAGACCCTTTCGGGGGAAACACCATATATTTT
NA	NA	TRBV7-9	TRBJ1-5	16	CASSLVVGDGDQPQHF	TGTGCCAGCAGCTTAGTGGTGGGGGACGGGGATCAGCCCCAGCATTTT
NA	NA	TRBV29-1	TRBJ1-1	11	CSVGRDVEAFF	TGCAGCGTGGGCCGGGACGTTGAAGCTTTCTTT
NA	TRBD1	TRBV10-3	TRBJ2-1	18	CAISAVRSRDRRYNEQFF	TGTGCCATCAGTGCCGTGCGCAGCCGGGACAGAAGGTACAATGAGCAGTTCTTC
NA	NA	TRBV6-5	TRBJ2-5	14	CASSYRAPQETQYF	TGTGCCAGCAGTTACCGGGCCCCCCAAGAGACCCAGTACTTC
once	NA	TRBV27	TRBJ2-2	16	CASSLLGGELPGELFF	TGTGCCAGCAGTTTACTCGGGGGAGAGCTGCCCGGGGAGCTGTTTTTT
few	TRBD2	TRBV20-1	TRBJ2-1	14	CSASPAGGSNEQFF	TGCAGTGCTAGTCCAGCGGGAGGAAGCAATGAGCAGTTCTTC
NA	NA	TRBV27	TRBJ2-5	15	CASSFAGTLQETQYF	TGTGCCAGCAGTTTTGCCGGGACTCTTCAAGAGACCCAGTACTTC
NA	TRBD1	TRBV3-1/TRBV3-2	TRBJ1-6	14	CASSRTGYNSPLHF	TGTGCCAGCAGTCGGACAGGGTATAATTCACCCCTCCACTTT